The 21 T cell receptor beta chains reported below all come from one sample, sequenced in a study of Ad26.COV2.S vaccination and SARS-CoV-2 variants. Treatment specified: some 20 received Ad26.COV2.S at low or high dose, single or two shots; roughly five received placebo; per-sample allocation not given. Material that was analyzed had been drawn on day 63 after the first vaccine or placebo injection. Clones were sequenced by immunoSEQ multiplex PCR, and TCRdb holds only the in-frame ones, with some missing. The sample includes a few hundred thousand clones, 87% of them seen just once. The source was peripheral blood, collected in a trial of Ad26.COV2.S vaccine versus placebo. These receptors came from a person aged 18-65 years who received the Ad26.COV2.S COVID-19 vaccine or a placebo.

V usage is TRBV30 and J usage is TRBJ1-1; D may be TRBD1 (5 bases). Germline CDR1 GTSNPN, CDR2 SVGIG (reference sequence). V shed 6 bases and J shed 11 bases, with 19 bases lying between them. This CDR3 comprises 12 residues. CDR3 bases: TGTGCCTGCCAGGACTTGCTTGGGACTGCTTTCTTT. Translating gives CACQDLLGTAFF.

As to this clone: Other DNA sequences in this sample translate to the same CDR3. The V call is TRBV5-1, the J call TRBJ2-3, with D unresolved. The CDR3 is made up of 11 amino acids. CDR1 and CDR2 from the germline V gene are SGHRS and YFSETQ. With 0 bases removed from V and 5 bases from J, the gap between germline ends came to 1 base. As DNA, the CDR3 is TGCGCCAGCAGCTTGGAAGATACGCAGTATTTT. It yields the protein CASSLEDTQYF.

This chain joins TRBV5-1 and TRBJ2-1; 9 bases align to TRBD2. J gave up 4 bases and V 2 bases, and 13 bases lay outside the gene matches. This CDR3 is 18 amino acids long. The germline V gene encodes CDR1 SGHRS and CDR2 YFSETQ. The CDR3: CASSLGARGGGEYNEQFF. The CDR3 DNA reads TGCGCCAGCAGCTTAGGTGCGCGAGGCGGGGGGGAGTACAATGAGCAGTTCTTC.

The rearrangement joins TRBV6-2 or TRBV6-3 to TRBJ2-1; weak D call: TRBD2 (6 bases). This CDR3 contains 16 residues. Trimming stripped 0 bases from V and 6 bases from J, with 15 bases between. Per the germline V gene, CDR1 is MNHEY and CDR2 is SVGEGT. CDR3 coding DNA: TGTGCCAGCAGTTACTCTTGGGGGGAGGTAGGCAATGAGCAGTTCTTC. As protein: CASSYSWGEVGNEQFF.

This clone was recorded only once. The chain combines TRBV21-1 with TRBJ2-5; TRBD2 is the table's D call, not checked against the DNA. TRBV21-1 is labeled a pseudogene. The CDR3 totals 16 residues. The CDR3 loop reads CASATVRREIQETQYF. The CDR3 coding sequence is TGTGCCAGCGCGACTGTCCGGCGGGAGATTCAAGAGACCCAGTACTTC.

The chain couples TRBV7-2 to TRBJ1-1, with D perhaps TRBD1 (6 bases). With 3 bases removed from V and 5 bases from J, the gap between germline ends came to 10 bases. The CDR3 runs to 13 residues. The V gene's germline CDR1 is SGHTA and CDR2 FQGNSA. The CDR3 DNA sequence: TGTGCCAGCAGCTTCCGACAGGAGACTGAAGCTTTCTTT. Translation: CASSFRQETEAFF.

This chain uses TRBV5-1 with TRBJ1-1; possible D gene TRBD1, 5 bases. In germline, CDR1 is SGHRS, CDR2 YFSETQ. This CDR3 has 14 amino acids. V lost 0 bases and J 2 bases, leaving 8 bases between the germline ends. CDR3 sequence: CASSLGGRNTEAFF. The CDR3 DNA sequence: TGCGCCAGCAGCTTGGGGGGCAGAAACACTGAAGCTTTCTTT.

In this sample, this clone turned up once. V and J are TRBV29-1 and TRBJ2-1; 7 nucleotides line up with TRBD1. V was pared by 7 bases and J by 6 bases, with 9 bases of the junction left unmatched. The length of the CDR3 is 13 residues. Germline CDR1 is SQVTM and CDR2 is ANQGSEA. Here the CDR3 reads CSASQGSGNEQFF. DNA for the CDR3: TGCAGCGCCTCACAGGGGAGCGGCAATGAGCAGTTCTTC.

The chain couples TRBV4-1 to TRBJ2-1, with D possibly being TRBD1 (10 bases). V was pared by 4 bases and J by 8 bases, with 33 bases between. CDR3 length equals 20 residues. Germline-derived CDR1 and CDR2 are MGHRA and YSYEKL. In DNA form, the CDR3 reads TGCGCCAGCAGCCCCAAGGTACCGGGACAGGGGAGCGGGAGGAGGGATGAGCAGTTCTTC. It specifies CASSPKVPGQGSGRRDEQFF.

The CDR3 region is CASSYSAGFEAFF. CDR3 nucleotides: TGTGCCAGCAGTTACAGCGCGGGGTTTGAAGCTTTCTTT. The rearrangement joins TRBV6-5 to TRBJ1-1; no reliable D call. V dropped 2 bases and J dropped 7 bases, with 11 bases sitting between them. Per the germline V gene, CDR1 is MNHEY and CDR2 is SVGAGI. This CDR3 contains 13 residues.

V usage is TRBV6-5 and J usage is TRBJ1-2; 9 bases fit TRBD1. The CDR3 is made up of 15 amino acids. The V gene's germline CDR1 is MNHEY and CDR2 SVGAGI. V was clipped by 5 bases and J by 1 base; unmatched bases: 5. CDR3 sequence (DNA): TGTGCCAGCAGTCACAAGGGACAGGGTAACTATGGCTACACCTTC. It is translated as CASSHKGQGNYGYTF.

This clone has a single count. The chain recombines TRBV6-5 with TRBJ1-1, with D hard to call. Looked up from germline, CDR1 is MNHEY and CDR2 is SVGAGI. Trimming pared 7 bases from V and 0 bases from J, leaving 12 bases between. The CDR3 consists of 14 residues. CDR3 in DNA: TGTGCCAGCAAAGGGTTAATCGTGAACACTGAAGCTTTCTTT. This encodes CASKGLIVNTEAFF.

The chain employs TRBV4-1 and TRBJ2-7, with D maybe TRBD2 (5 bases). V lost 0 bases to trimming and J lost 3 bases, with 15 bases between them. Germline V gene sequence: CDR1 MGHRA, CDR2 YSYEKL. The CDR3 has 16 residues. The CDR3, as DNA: TGCGCCAGCAGCCAAGAGCCCGCCTCCGGGGTCTACGAGCAGTACTTC. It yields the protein CASSQEPASGVYEQYF.

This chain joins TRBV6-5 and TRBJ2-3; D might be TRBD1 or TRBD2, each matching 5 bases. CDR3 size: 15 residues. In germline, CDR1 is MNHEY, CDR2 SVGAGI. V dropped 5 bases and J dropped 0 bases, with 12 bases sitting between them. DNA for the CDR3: TGTGCCAGCAGTCTCAGGGACCCTAGCACAGATACGCAGTATTTT. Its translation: CASSLRDPSTDTQYF.

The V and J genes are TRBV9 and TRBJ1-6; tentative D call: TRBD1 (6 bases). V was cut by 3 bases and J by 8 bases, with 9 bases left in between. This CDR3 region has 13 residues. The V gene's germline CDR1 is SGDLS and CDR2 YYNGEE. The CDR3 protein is CASSGAGDSPLHF. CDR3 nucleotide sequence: TGTGCCAGCAGCGGGGCAGGGGATTCACCCCTCCACTTT.

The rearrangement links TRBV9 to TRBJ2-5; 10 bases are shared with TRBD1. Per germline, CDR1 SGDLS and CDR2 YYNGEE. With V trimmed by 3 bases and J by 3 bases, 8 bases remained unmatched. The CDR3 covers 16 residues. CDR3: CASSELGTGVKETQYF. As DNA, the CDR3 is TGTGCCAGCAGCGAGCTCGGGACAGGGGTAAAAGAGACCCAGTACTTC.

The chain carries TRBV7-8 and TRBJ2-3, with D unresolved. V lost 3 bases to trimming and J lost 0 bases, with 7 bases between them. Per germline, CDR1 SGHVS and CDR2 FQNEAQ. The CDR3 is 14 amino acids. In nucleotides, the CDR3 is TGTGCCAGCAGCTTGGTAGAGAGCACAGATACGCAGTATTTT. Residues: CASSLVESTDTQYF.

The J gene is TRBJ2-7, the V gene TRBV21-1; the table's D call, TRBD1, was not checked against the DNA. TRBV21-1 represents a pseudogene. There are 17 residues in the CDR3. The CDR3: CASSKASVHRDPYEQYV. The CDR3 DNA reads TGTGCCAGCAGCAAAGCCTCGGTTCACAGGGATCCCTACGAGCAGTACGTC.

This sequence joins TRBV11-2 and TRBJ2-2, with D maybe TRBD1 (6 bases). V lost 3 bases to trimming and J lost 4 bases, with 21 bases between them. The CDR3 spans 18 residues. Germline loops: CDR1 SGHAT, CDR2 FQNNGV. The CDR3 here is CASSFPVISGTPTGELFF. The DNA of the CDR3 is TGTGCCAGCAGCTTTCCAGTGATCTCGGGGACACCCACCGGGGAGCTGTTTTTT.

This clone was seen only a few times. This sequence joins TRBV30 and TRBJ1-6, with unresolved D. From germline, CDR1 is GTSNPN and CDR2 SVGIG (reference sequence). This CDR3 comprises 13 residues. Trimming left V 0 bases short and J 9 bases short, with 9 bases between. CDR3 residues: CAWSVVMGSPLHF. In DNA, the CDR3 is TGTGCCTGGAGTGTCGTGATGGGTTCACCCCTCCACTTT. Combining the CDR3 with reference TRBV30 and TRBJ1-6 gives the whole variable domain SQTIHQWPATLVQPVGSPLSLECTVEGTSNPNLYWYRQAAGRGLQLLFYSVGIGQISSEVPQNLSASRPQDRQFILSSKKLLLSDSGFYLCAWSVVMGSPLHFGNGTRLTVT.

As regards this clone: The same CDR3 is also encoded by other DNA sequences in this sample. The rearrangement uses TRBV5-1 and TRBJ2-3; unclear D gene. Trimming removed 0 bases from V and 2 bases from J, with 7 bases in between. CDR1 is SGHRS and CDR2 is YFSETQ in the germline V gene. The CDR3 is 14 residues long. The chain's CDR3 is CASSLGQNTDTQYF. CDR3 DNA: TGCGCCAGCAGCTTGGGGCAGAACACAGATACGCAGTATTTT.